Sequencing of this T cell receptor beta chain was carried out in a study of identifying expanded T cells in peripheral blood. Study results and caveats: Variance in clone template counts between two-week samples significantly increased with total template count across all healthy donors.

Here immunoSEQ multiplex PCR was the method, and the copy in TCRdb shows in-frame clones only, minus some. The table lists some 80,000 clones, 80% to 90% of them singletons. CDR1 and CDR2 from the germline V gene are SGHAT and FQDESV (reference sequence). V lost 2 bases to trimming and J lost 6 bases, with 10 bases between them. The CDR3 spans 13 residues. Notes on this clone: Its target is not known.

The J gene is TRBJ1-2, the V gene TRBV11-1; TRBD1 is a possible D gene (5 bases). The sample was blood. The sequence came from a person aged 18 to 75 in good health. The CDR3: CASSLFGADGYTF. The CDR3 DNA is TGTGCCAGCAGCTTATTTGGGGCCGATGGCTACACCTTC.